This TCR beta chain was identified during a study of CD8+ T cells in alopecia areata. Study-wide background: After 6 to 18 months of tofacitinib, follow-up continued 6 months off drug. Points from the study as a whole: In scalp, tofacitinib significantly decreased clonality and expanded CD8+ clones among the top 100. One nonresponder leaves baseline CD8+ expansion's link to response uncertain.

The V gene's germline CDR1 is MGHDK and CDR2 SYGVNS. The CDR3 is 16 amino acids. V was trimmed by 4 bases and J by 3 bases, leaving 18 bases between them. In the case of this clone: Its target is not known.

Once RNA had been extracted, it was reverse transcribed into cDNA to act as the sequencing template. Sequencing was performed with immunoSEQ multiplex PCR; in TCRdb, only in-frame clones are kept and a portion is missing. Counted here are about 220,000 clones, around 57% occurring once; the ten biggest clones make up roughly 1.6%. As to treatment: oral pan-JAK inhibitor, 5-10 mg twice daily. This TCR was recovered from a human donor with alopecia areata. V gene TRBV25-1 combines with J gene TRBJ2-5; D is perhaps TRBD2 (6 bases). The source was CD4+ T cells sorted from blood, collected at week 4, from a patient treated with tofacitinib. CDR3 coding DNA: TGTGCCAGCAGTGCCGGGGGTAAGACAGAAAAAGAGACCCAGTACTTC. Its translation: CASSAGGKTEKETQYF.